The entry below describes one T cell receptor beta chain. No antigen is known for it. This may arise from a read error, as a much more abundant clone is one base away. The source of the sample is a study of T cells after yellow fever vaccination (dated by TCRdb to the late 2010s). As for the study more broadly: The SMART-Seq v4 Ultra Low Input RNA kit was used to prepare libraries from fractions with low cell numbers. To follow T-cell clones before and after both primary and booster YFV17D yellow fever vaccination, bulk TCR alpha and beta repertoires underwent longitudinal sequencing. Blood was drawn at multiple timepoints before and after primary and secondary immunization, with bulk PBMC replicates and cell subsets isolated. The cohort comprised two healthy male donors, one aged 18 to 29 and one aged 30 to 39 years.

Beyond this particular receptor, the publication reports: A small share of clonotypes was detected in both CD4 and CD8 compartments, with the overlap likely arising from convergent recombination. The secondary T-cell response was weaker than the primary response but faster, peaking on day 5 instead of day 15. Because abundant contaminating clonotypes from the bulk population could be contained in FACS-sorted repertoires, computational filtering was required. Because only two donors were included in the study, the extent to which the findings can be generalized is limited. After the booster, most of the clones that had expanded following primary vaccination were detected again (almost 98% of CD4 and roughly nine tenths of CD8), which suggests that memory was broadly maintained.

TCR cDNA was synthesized by 5'RACE template switching, through which a universal primer site and unique molecular identifiers were introduced. Priming for cDNA synthesis came from both the TCR alpha and TCR beta constant segments. Library amplification involved two PCR steps, and the second step added sample barcodes and sequencing adapters. Libraries were sequenced on Illumina HiSeq 2500 (2x100 bp) or NovaSeq (2x150 bp). Under the source paper's analysis protocol: MIGEC handled demultiplexing of reads and collapsing into UMI consensus sequences, while MiXCR performed V(D)J alignment. Vaccine-responding clonotypes were identified with edgeR using replicate PBMC samples, with FDR below 0.01 and a log2 fold change above 5 up to day 15 being required. Each bulk clonotype received a CD4 or CD8 identity based on whether the sequenced CD4 or CD8 repertoire contained that clonotype at higher abundance. TCRdb reprocessed the public reads (quality trimming at Q25 with fastp, clone calling with MiXCR) and kept in-frame beta chains. Merged by CDR3 protein, the rows form single entries marked with the most common genes and DNA. It is TCRdb's table, rather than the study itself, that gives the V and J calls and clone size. The sample table shows approximately 350,000 distinct CDR3 sequences, and roughly 12% are seen once. The ten top clones hold 15% to 20% of the sample.

V is pared back by 4 bases and J by 1 base, with 4 bases lying between the germline termini. The germline V gene (reference sequence) supplies CDR1 LGHDT and CDR2 YNNKEL. The CDR3 sequence holds 12 residues, the cysteine and phenylalanine included. Solely the CDR3 DNA is kept, with 36 bases framed from the first base. The treatment or condition label here, explained by the study, means: live attenuated yellow fever vaccine strain. At each blood-draw timepoint, two biological replicates of bulk PBMCs were collected. PBMCs were isolated from peripheral blood using a standard Ficoll-Paque protocol. TriZol was used to extract RNA from bulk PBMCs, CD4 and CD8 fractions, and dextramer-positive and dextramer-negative fractions.

This TCR was recovered from a man between 18 and 29 years old who received the YFV17D yellow fever vaccine. Here the chain combines TRBV3-1 and TRBJ2-5, with the D gene too uncertain to name. Sequences were derived from PBMCs, sampled on the day of the first yellow fever vaccination. The DNA is TGTGCCAGCAGCCGGGCCCAAGAGACCCAGTACTTC. The encoded protein is CASSRAQETQYF.